Presented here are 20 T cell receptor beta chains from one specimen sequenced in a study of blood T cell repertoires in COVID-19. Method: immunoSEQ multiplex PCR; TCRdb's copy keeps in-frame clones and lacks some. The sample has approximately 35,000 clones; around nine tenths are singletons. Sequenced sample: peripheral blood. The receptor set was obtained from a woman in her sixties or seventies with active COVID-19.

The V gene is TRBV28, the J gene TRBJ1-3; 7 bases agree with TRBD1. Unmatched junction bases numbered 13, after V lost 5 bases and J lost 0 bases. CDR3 length equals 18 residues. Germline V lookup: CDR1 MDHEN, CDR2 SYDVKM. The DNA of the CDR3 is TGTGCCAGCAGTCAGACAGGGTCGCGACGTTACTCTGGAAACACCATATATTTT. Translated, it gives CASSQTGSRRYSGNTIYF.

CDR3 nucleotides: TGTGCCAGCAGCCCAATCTCAGGGGACTCTGGAAACACCATATATTTT. Protein product: CASSPISGDSGNTIYF. The chain uses TRBV7-6 and TRBJ1-3; D possibly corresponds to TRBD1 (6 bases). Trimming left V 5 bases short and J 0 bases short, with 14 bases between. Germline CDR1 and CDR2: SGHVS and FNYEAQ. The CDR3 totals 16 residues. Together with reference TRBV7-6 and TRBJ1-3, the CDR3 gives the full variable domain: GAGVSQSPRYKVTKRGQDVALRCDPISGHVSLYWYRQALGQGPEFLTYFNYEAQQDKSGLPNDRFSAERPEGSISTLTIQRTEQRDSAMYRCASSPISGDSGNTIYFGEGSWLTVV.

The chain has TRBV11-3 and TRBJ2-7, with 7 bases that match TRBD1. In germline, CDR1 is SGHNT, CDR2 YENEEA. V was clipped by 5 bases and J by 2 bases; unmatched bases: 6. The CDR3 totals 14 residues. The CDR3 DNA is TGTGCCAGCAGCGATAGACAGGGACCCTACGAGCAGTACTTC. This codes for CASSDRQGPYEQYF.

As regards this clone: Sequence at one end of the junction differs from germline and may be a read error. The chain recombines TRBV7-7 with TRBJ2-3; 9 bases match TRBD1. The CDR3 has 15 amino acids. The V gene's germline CDR1 is SSHAT and CDR2 FNYEAQ (reference sequence). The CDR3 loop reads CASSLGTGKADTQYF. CDR3 sequence (DNA): TGTGCTAGCAGCTTAGGGACAGGGAAGGCGGATACGCAGTATTTT.

The rearrangement uses TRBV27 and TRBJ1-5; possibly TRBD1 for D (6 bases). Germline V gene data show CDR1 as MNHEY and CDR2 as SMNVEV (reference sequence). The length of the CDR3 is 15 residues. Deletions cut 11 bases from V and 10 bases from J, with 27 bases between. The CDR3 here is CARNRGGAGVCPQHF. The DNA of the CDR3 is TGTGCCCGAAACCGGGGGGGGGCGGGGGTTTGTCCCCAGCATTTT.

The chain recombines TRBV28 with TRBJ2-5; maybe TRBD2 (6 bases). The germline V gene encodes CDR1 MDHEN and CDR2 SYDVKM. CDR3 length: 13 residues. Deletions cut 7 bases from V and 2 bases from J, with 11 bases between. The CDR3 nucleotides read TGTGCCAGCACCCGGGGGACTCAAGAGACCCAGTACTTC. Residues: CASTRGTQETQYF.

The chain combines TRBV11-3 with TRBJ2-3; 8 bases map to TRBD2. Trimming at V came to 6 bases and at J to 10 bases, leaving 15 bases not matched to a gene. The CDR3 loop spans 15 amino acids. Germline V CDR1 and CDR2: SGHNT, YENEEA. The CDR3: CASSPSPNGGAPQYF. DNA for the CDR3: TGTGCCAGCAGTCCCTCCCCGAACGGGGGGGCTCCGCAGTATTTT.

The chain links TRBV4-1 to TRBJ2-1; 8 bases agree with TRBD1. V lost 1 base and J lost 3; bases outside the gene matches: 11. From germline, CDR1 is MGHRA and CDR2 YSYEKL. The CDR3 is 18 amino acids. The CDR3, as DNA: TGCGCCAGCAGCCAAGCCCGGTTTTCTACAGGGGGCTACAATGAGCAGTTCTTC. Translation gives CASSQARFSTGGYNEQFF.

This chain joins TRBV7-9 and TRBJ2-3; the D gene is possibly TRBD1 (5 bases). The V gene's germline CDR1 is SEHNR and CDR2 FQNEAQ (reference sequence). V lost 2 bases, J lost 0 bases, and 9 bases lay in between. CDR3 length equals 15 residues. The CDR3 loop is CASSLNRQSTDTQYF. The DNA for the CDR3 is TGTGCCAGCAGCTTAAATCGACAGAGCACAGATACGCAGTATTTT.

V usage is TRBV28 and J usage is TRBJ2-1, with 9 bases identical to TRBD1. Germline V lookup: CDR1 MDHEN, CDR2 SYDVKM. This CDR3 has 13 residues. After removal of 7 bases from V and 12 bases from J, the junction contained 10 bases not matched to a gene. In nucleotides, the CDR3 is TGTGCCAGCACGACAGGGGGTTTGTTTGGGCAGTTCTTC. This translates into CASTTGGLFGQFF.

By proportion, this clone is medium-sized (0.01 to 0.1%). At the DNA level, this CDR3 is encoded by other sequences in the same sample as well. The J gene is TRBJ2-7, the V gene TRBV5-1, with 8 bases lining up with TRBD2. J was trimmed by 2 bases and V by 5 bases; bases with no gene match: 6. CDR1 is SGHRS and CDR2 is YFSETQ in the germline V gene. CDR3 length equals 14 residues. The CDR3, as DNA: TGCGCCAGCAGTCTATCACTAGCGGCCTACGAGCAGTACTTC. Amino acid sequence: CASSLSLAAYEQYF.

The chain carries TRBV19 and TRBJ1-6; a possible D gene is TRBD1 (5 bases). The V end was cut by 1 base, the J end by 9 bases, with 16 bases between. The CDR3 is 16 amino acids. The germline V gene has CDR1 LNHDA and CDR2 SQIVND (reference sequence). CDR3 residues: CASSIGGRGSASPLHF. The DNA of the CDR3 is TGTGCCAGTAGTATAGGGGGAAGGGGAAGCGCTTCACCCCTCCACTTT.

The chain's CDR3 is CASSRDTGASNTEAFF. Here the CDR3 DNA reads TGCGCCAGCAGCCGTGACACAGGGGCCTCGAACACTGAAGCTTTCTTT. The chain links TRBV4-1 to TRBJ1-1; TRBD1 matches at 7 bases. CDR3 size: 16 residues. Germline CDR1 is MGHRA and CDR2 is YSYEKL. J was trimmed by 1 base and V by 4 bases; bases with no gene match: 9.

V gene TRBV19 combines with J gene TRBJ2-4; possibly TRBD1 for D (5 bases). This CDR3 spans 14 amino acids. Germline V lookup: CDR1 LNHDA, CDR2 SQIVND (reference sequence). V lost 7 bases and J 6 bases, leaving 16 bases between the germline ends. The CDR3 protein is CASTSVGDRNIQYF. In DNA form, the CDR3 reads TGTGCCAGTACTTCTGTGGGTGACAGAAACATTCAGTACTTC.

The chain links TRBV4-1 to TRBJ2-1; 8 bases match TRBD2. CDR3 length: 14 residues. Losses at the gene ends were 4 bases for V and 2 bases for J; bases not matched to a gene: 1. CDR1 is MGHRA and CDR2 is YSYEKL in the germline V gene. The CDR3 DNA follows: TGCGCCAGCAGCCCGGGGGGGCCCTACAATGAGCAGTTCTTC. Translation: CASSPGGPYNEQFF.

The chain uses TRBV19 and TRBJ1-4; weak D call: TRBD1 (6 bases). CDR1 is LNHDA, CDR2 SQIVND, per germline (reference sequence). V was shortened by 8 bases and J by 0 bases, with 13 bases between the two germline ends. The CDR3 covers 15 residues. The CDR3 sequence: CASGQLGATNEKLFF. The CDR3 DNA reads as TGTGCCAGTGGACAGTTGGGAGCAACTAATGAAAAACTGTTTTTT.

Written as DNA, the CDR3 is TGTGCCAGTAGTCCCCCCGGGGGGCCCCAGCATTTT. Its translation is CASSPPGGPQHF. This chain uses TRBV19 with TRBJ1-5, with D possibly matching TRBD1 (5 bases). V shed 5 bases and J shed 9 bases, with 11 bases lying between them. In germline, CDR1 is LNHDA, CDR2 SQIVND (reference sequence). CDR3 size: 12 residues. Based on the CDR3 plus reference TRBV19 and TRBJ1-5, the full variable domain is DGGITQSPKYLFRKEGQNVTLSCEQNLNHDAMYWYRQDPGQGLRLIYYSQIVNDFQKGDIAEGYSVSREKKESFPLTVTSAQKNPTAFYLCASSPPGGPQHFGDGTRLSIL.

The V and J genes are TRBV6-2 or TRBV6-3 and TRBJ1-6, with D unclear. The CDR3 has 14 amino acids. In germline, CDR1 is MNHEY, CDR2 SVGEGT. V was pared by 0 bases and J by 8 bases, with 8 bases between. The CDR3 DNA reads as TGTGCCAGCAGTTACTCGCGGATCGATTCACCCCTCCACTTT. Translation gives CASSYSRIDSPLHF.

The genes are TRBV4-3 and TRBJ2-3, with TRBD2 matching over 13 bases. V gave up 1 base and J gave up 4 bases; unmatched junction bases: 5. This CDR3 has 17 residues. Germline CDR1 LGHNA, CDR2 YSLEER. CDR3 in DNA: TGCGCCAGCAGCCAAGCCCCCACTAGCGGGGGGGCAGATACGCAGTATTTT. Its translation is CASSQAPTSGGADTQYF.

V gene TRBV2 combines with J gene TRBJ2-3; D unresolved. This CDR3 is 12 amino acids long. Germline V gene data show CDR1 as SNHLY and CDR2 as FYNNEI. The V and J ends lost 6 bases and 11 bases respectively, with 15 bases between them. The CDR3: CASRVLRFGQYF. The CDR3, as DNA: TGTGCCAGCAGGGTCCTTCGATTCGGGCAGTATTTT.